These 9 T cell receptor beta chains were all obtained from the same sample, sequenced in a study of brain T cells in children with intractable seizures (dated by TCRdb to about 2021). The time point label on this specimen signifies: blood from clinic visit 5 months post-surgery; TSC patient then seizure free. Preparation of the library involved the immunoSEQ multiplex PCR assay. The immuneACCESS repertoire file appears here via TCRdb, limited to in-frame rearrangements. These files lack a portion of the clones; in checked studies, under half of the deficit traces to unresolved V genes, and the cause of the others is not known. This sample has about 340,000 clones in its table, and about 93% of those were observed once. The ten largest account for 5.7% of the sample. The sequences come from peripheral blood, collected around 5 months after surgery. All receptors derive from a boy younger than two with tuberous sclerosis and intractable seizures.

This rearrangement joins TRBV12-3 or TRBV12-4 to TRBJ2-1; the D is unclear. Trimming left V 1 base short and J 10 bases short, with 5 bases between. The length of the CDR3 is 11 residues. The CDR3 sequence is CASSLDREQFF. The CDR3 DNA reads TGTGCCAGCAGTTTAGATAGGGAGCAGTTCTTC.

CDR3 DNA: TGTGCCAGAGACAGGAAGAAAGAGACCCAGTACTTC. As protein: CARDRKKETQYF. The chain is built from TRBV25-1 and TRBJ2-5; tentative D call: TRBD1 (6 bases). Germline loops: CDR1 MGHDK, CDR2 SYGVNS. Between the trimmed V and J ends, which lost 9 bases and 3 bases, there was a span of 11 bases. This CDR3 contains 12 residues.

Here the CDR3 DNA reads TGCGCCAGCAGCCAGTTAGAATCTCGGATGATCGGGAACACCATATATTTT. Translated, it gives CASSQLESRMIGNTIYF. This chain uses TRBV4-1 with TRBJ1-3, with D unresolved. Germline assignment: CDR1 MGHRA and CDR2 YSYEKL. V lost 3 bases and J lost 7, with 22 bases in between. The CDR3 is made up of 17 amino acids.

The V call is TRBV5-4, the J call TRBJ2-3; 8 nucleotides match TRBD1. The CDR3 has 15 amino acids. Germline CDR1 reads SGHNT; CDR2 reads YYREEE (reference sequence). V was pared by 1 base and J by 5 bases, with 6 bases of the junction left unmatched. CDR3 sequence (DNA): TGTGCCAGCAGCTTGTTTGGACAGGGAGGAGATACGCAGTATTTT. Protein sequence: CASSLFGQGGDTQYF. The complete variable domain, with remaining parts taken from reference TRBV5-4 and TRBJ2-3, reads ETGVTQSPTHLIKTRGQQVTLRCSSQSGHNTVSWYQQALGQGPQFIFQYYREEENGRGNFPPRFSGLQFPNYSSELNVNALELDDSALYLCASSLFGQGGDTQYFGPGTRLTVL.

As concerns this clone: At the DNA level, this CDR3 is encoded by other sequences in the same sample as well. The chain has TRBV2 and TRBJ2-3; tentatively, D is TRBD2 (6 bases). V lost 6 bases and J 2 bases, leaving 12 bases between the germline ends. The V gene's germline CDR1 is SNHLY and CDR2 FYNNEI. This CDR3 comprises 14 residues. The CDR3 DNA sequence: TGTGCCAGCAGCCCGGGACTCTCCACAGATACGCAGTATTTT. Encoded protein: CASSPGLSTDTQYF.

V gene TRBV6-6 combines with J gene TRBJ2-7; D gene ambiguous. V dropped 6 bases and J dropped 1 base, with 13 bases sitting between them. The CDR3 has 14 residues. Germline V gives CDR1 MNHNY, CDR2 SVGAGI (reference sequence). The CDR3 is CASRFESGSYEQYF. The DNA for the CDR3 is TGTGCCAGCAGATTTGAATCGGGTTCCTACGAGCAGTACTTC.

V and J are TRBV20-1 and TRBJ2-6; unclear D gene. In germline, CDR1 is DFQATT, CDR2 SNEGSKA (reference sequence). The CDR3 is made up of 13 amino acids. Trimming pared 3 bases from V and 4 bases from J, leaving 7 bases between. CDR3 residues: CSASKVGANVLTF. The CDR3 DNA reads TGCAGTGCTAGTAAGGTCGGGGCCAACGTCCTGACTTTC.

This rearrangement joins TRBV18 to TRBJ1-6, with 10 bases matching TRBD1. This CDR3 is 17 amino acids long. Germline assignment: CDR1 KGHSH and CDR2 LQKENI. V gave up 3 bases and J gave up 0 bases; unmatched junction bases: 2. CDR3 residues: CASSPDRGASYNSPLHF. The DNA for the CDR3 is TGTGCCAGCTCACCGGACAGGGGGGCCTCCTATAATTCACCCCTCCACTTT.

The chain uses TRBV5-6 and TRBJ1-2; D not resolved. Germline V gene lookup returns CDR1 SGHDT and CDR2 YYEEEE. CDR3 length: 11 residues. The V end was cut by 4 bases, the J end by 5 bases, with 6 bases between. CDR3 sequence: CASSTEYGYTF. CDR3 DNA: TGTGCCAGCAGCACAGAATATGGCTACACCTTC. Based on the CDR3 plus reference TRBV5-6 and TRBJ1-2, the full variable domain is DAGVTQSPTHLIKTRGQQVTLRCSPKSGHDTVSWYQQALGQGPQFIFQYYEEEERQRGNFPDRFSGHQFPNYSSELNVNALLLGDSALYLCASSTEYGYTFGSGTRLTVV.